These T cell receptor beta chains were read from a single sample in a study of blood T cell repertoires in COVID-19. The assay was immunoSEQ multiplex PCR, and TCRdb's table has in-frame clones only and misses some. The sample consists of some 120,000 clones, approximately 85% of them appearing once. Source material: peripheral blood. The receptors originated from a woman at least 80 years old with acute or convalescent COVID-19. The CDR3 runs from the conserved cysteine through the conserved F or W. A D gene is named only where the DNA matches it firmly. Only part of the rows carry a size: once, few, many, or a class if the clone is expanded.

once,TRBD2,TRBV7-2,TRBJ2-3,CASSDSGVLGGTQYF,TGTGCCAGCAGTGATAGCGGGGTATTGGGGGGTACGCAGTATTTT
-,-,TRBV6-2/TRBV6-3,TRBJ2-5,CASSYRGFGTQYF,TGTGCCAGCAGTTACAGGGGGTTCGGGACCCAGTACTTC
-,-,TRBV5-5,TRBJ1-5,CASSLRGWQPQHF,TGTGCCAGCAGCTTACGGGGGTGGCAGCCCCAGCATTTT
-,-,TRBV6-6,TRBJ2-3,CASSTRDKATDTQYF,TGTGCCAGCAGCACCCGAGACAAGGCTACAGATACGCAGTATTTT
-,TRBD1,TRBV28,TRBJ1-6,CASSLRTGTLTLHF,TGTGCCAGCAGTTTACGGACAGGGACCCTAACGCTCCACTTT
-,-,TRBV12-3/TRBV12-4,TRBJ2-7,CASSFRSYEQYF,TGTGCCAGCAGTTTTCGGTCATACGAGCAGTACTTC
-,TRBD1,TRBV3-1/TRBV3-2,TRBJ2-1,CASSQLPGTGLNEQFF,TGTGCCAGCAGCCAACTTCCCGGGACAGGGTTGAATGAGCAGTTCTTC
-,TRBD1,TRBV27,TRBJ2-7,CASSPGTGVREQYF,TGTGCCAGCAGCCCCGGGACAGGGGTTCGGGAGCAGTACTTC
-,-,TRBV5-1,TRBJ1-4,CASMEPTTNEKLFF,TGCGCCAGCATGGAGCCGACAACTAATGAAAAACTGTTTTTT
-,TRBD1,TRBV7-2,TRBJ2-2,CASSLVQGLNTGELFF,TGTGCCAGCAGCTTAGTACAGGGGCTAAACACCGGGGAGCTGTTTTTT
-,-,TRBV7-9,TRBJ1-1,CASSSRGGGMNTEAFF,TGTGCCAGCAGTTCCCGGGGAGGCGGTATGAACACTGAAGCTTTCTTT
-,-,TRBV15,TRBJ2-2,CATRRDRETTVTGELFF,TGTGCCACCAGAAGAGACCGGGAGACAACTGTGACCGGGGAGCTGTTTTTT
-,-,TRBV13,TRBJ1-3,CASSLSGNTIYF,TGTGCCAGCAGTCTCTCTGGAAACACCATATATTTT
-,-,TRBV10-3,TRBJ1-4,CAISETGFLNEKLFF,TGTGCCATCAGTGAGACAGGGTTCCTTAATGAAAAACTGTTTTTT
-,-,TRBV10-3,TRBJ1-6,CAISVEGNSPLHF,TGTGCCATCAGTGTGGAGGGGAACTCACCCCTCCACTTT
-,TRBD1,TRBV6-5,TRBJ1-3,CASRSGTGVHTIYF,TGTGCCAGCAGATCCGGGACAGGGGTGCACACCATATATTTT
-,TRBD2,TRBV6-2/TRBV6-3,TRBJ2-3,CASSYYASGGAEDTQYF,TGTGCCAGCAGTTACTACGCTAGCGGGGGGGCCGAAGATACGCAGTATTTT
-,-,TRBV25-1,TRBJ1-3,CASSVRSGGNTIYF,TGTGCCAGCAGTGTTAGGTCGGGAGGAAACACCATATATTTT
-,-,TRBV10-1,TRBJ2-3,CASSESLATDTQYF,TGCGCCAGCAGTGAGTCCCTAGCGACAGATACGCAGTATTTT
-,-,TRBV9,TRBJ1-5,CASSARGNQPQHF,TGTGCCAGCAGCGCGAGAGGTAATCAGCCCCAGCATTTT
-,-,TRBV28,TRBJ1-1,CASSLSLGRGEAFF,TGTGCCAGCAGTTTATCCCTCGGTCGAGGGGAAGCTTTCTTT
-,TRBD2,TRBV7-6,TRBJ2-7,CASSLRGEAPHYEQYF,TGTGCCAGCAGCTTACGGGGGGAGGCCCCTCACTACGAGCAGTACTTC
-,TRBD1,TRBV19,TRBJ2-7,CASSQPGQDIHEQYF,TGTGCCAGTAGCCAGCCGGGACAGGATATCCACGAGCAGTACTTC
few,-,TRBV25-1,TRBJ2-2,CASSVTGNTGELFF,TGTGCCAGCAGTGTCACAGGGAACACCGGGGAGCTGTTTTTT
few,-,TRBV2,TRBJ2-7,CASSVQGGYEQYF,TGTGCCAGCAGTGTACAGGGAGGGTACGAGCAGTACTTC
-,TRBD1,TRBV4-1,TRBJ1-1,CASSQGGQGENTEAFF,TGCGCCAGCAGCCAAGGGGGACAGGGGGAGAACACTGAAGCTTTCTTT
-,-,TRBV11-2,TRBJ2-2,CASSLVRGELFF,TGTGCCAGCAGCTTAGTCAGGGGGGAGCTGTTTTTT
-,-,TRBV18,TRBJ1-5,CASSPQTGRQPQHF,TGTGCCAGCTCACCACAGACAGGCCGGCAGCCCCAGCATTTT
-,TRBD2,TRBV29-1,TRBJ2-1,CSGIGTSGGQGYNEQFF,TGCAGCGGCATCGGGACTAGCGGGGGCCAAGGCTACAATGAGCAGTTCTTC
-,-,TRBV9,TRBJ2-5,CASSVDSGETQYF,TGTGCCAGCAGCGTAGACAGCGGCGAGACCCAGTACTTC
few,-,TRBV5-1,TRBJ2-5,CASSTLQLRETQYF,TGCGCCAGCAGCACCCTGCAGTTACGAGAGACCCAGTACTTC
once,-,TRBV6-6,TRBJ2-2,CASSYDRLSGELFF,TGTGCCAGCAGTTACGATAGATTATCCGGGGAGCTGTTTTTT
-,TRBD1,TRBV18,TRBJ1-1,CASSRTGGTEAFF,TGTGCCAGCTCCCGGACAGGGGGTACTGAAGCTTTCTTT
-,-,TRBV28,TRBJ1-1,CASTTLSLLGEAFF,TGTGCCAGCACTACTCTCTCCCTTCTTGGTGAAGCTTTCTTT
-,TRBD1,TRBV2,TRBJ1-4,CASTSRGGAEKLFF,TGTGCCAGCACGTCAAGAGGGGGCGCGGAGAAACTGTTTTTT
once,TRBD1,TRBV6-5,TRBJ1-2,CASSYGGQGSLGGYTF,TGTGCCAGCAGTTACGGGGGACAGGGGTCGTTGGGAGGCTACACCTTC
-,TRBD1,TRBV7-2,TRBJ1-2,CASSFGPRDRDLYGYTF,TGTGCCAGCAGCTTTGGCCCCCGGGACAGGGACCTCTATGGCTACACCTTC
-,-,TRBV18,TRBJ1-6,CASSPREYGESPLHF,TGTGCCAGCTCACCGCGGGAGTACGGAGAGTCACCCCTCCACTTT
-,TRBD1,TRBV2,TRBJ1-1,CASSVDRGVAFF,TGTGCCAGCAGCGTCGACAGGGGGGTAGCTTTCTTT
-,-,TRBV18,TRBJ1-1,CASSGGMNTEAFF,TGTGCCAGCTCCGGAGGAATGAACACTGAAGCTTTCTTT
-,-,TRBV12-5,TRBJ1-2,CASGLAYTGNGYTF,TGTGCTAGTGGTTTGGCTTACACAGGGAATGGCTACACCTTC
-,-,TRBV24-1,TRBJ1-5,CATSDLNHRRNQPQHF,TGTGCCACCAGTGATTTGAATCACAGGCGCAATCAGCCCCAGCATTTT
-,-,TRBV19,TRBJ2-6,CASSGGANVLTF,TGTGCCAGTAGTGGCGGGGCCAACGTCCTGACTTTC
-,TRBD1,TRBV6-5,TRBJ1-1,CASSSPRTGKGGEAFF,TGTGCCAGCAGTTCCCCCAGGACAGGGAAGGGGGGTGAAGCTTTCTTT
-,-,TRBV19,TRBJ1-2,CASSINREERGYTF,TGTGCCAGTAGTATTAACAGGGAAGAACGCGGCTACACCTTC
-,TRBD1,TRBV5-5,TRBJ1-5,CASSLQGGQDQPQHF,TGTGCCAGCAGCCTCCAGGGGGGCCAAGATCAGCCCCAGCATTTT
-,-,TRBV5-1,TRBJ2-3,CASSSYRPGDTQYF,TGCGCCAGCAGCTCCTACCGACCGGGAGATACGCAGTATTTT
once,-,TRBV12-5,TRBJ2-1,CASGLSGAYNEQFF,TGTGCTAGTGGTTTGTCGGGGGCCTACAATGAGCAGTTCTTC
-,TRBD1,TRBV19,TRBJ1-5,CASSILGSGTGTLSSNQPQHF,TGTGCCAGTAGTATTCTTGGGTCGGGGACAGGGACCTTGAGCAGCAATCAGCCCCAGCATTTT
-,-,TRBV14,TRBJ2-3,CASSPSIRTNTDTQYF,TGTGCCAGCAGCCCGTCTATCCGGACAAACACAGATACGCAGTATTTT
-,-,TRBV7-3,TRBJ1-1,CASSSDRNTEAFF,TGTGCCAGCAGCTCCGACAGGAACACTGAAGCTTTCTTT
-,-,TRBV18,TRBJ2-7,CASSPSSSTGSYEQYF,TGTGCCAGCTCACCATCCAGCTCCACGGGCTCCTACGAGCAGTACTTC
-,TRBD1,TRBV20-1,TRBJ1-3,CSASHGQAGNTIYF,TGCAGTGCTAGTCACGGACAGGCCGGAAACACCATATATTTT
-,TRBD2,TRBV4-2,TRBJ2-3,CASSQSDASGGPADTQYF,TGTGCCAGCAGCCAATCCGATGCTAGCGGGGGGCCGGCAGATACGCAGTATTTT
-,-,TRBV11-2,TRBJ1-1,CASSLAGNTEAFF,TGTGCCAGCAGCTTAGCAGGGAACACTGAAGCTTTCTTT